This T cell receptor beta chain was documented in a study of CD8 T cells in ankylosing spondylitis. MiXCR, run by TCRdb on the 5' RACE reads, gives a single entry per CDR3 protein. Of 380,000 or so distinct CDR3 sequences detected, 20% to 25% appear once; the ten largest clones hold under 15%. The germline gives CDR1 MNHNS, CDR2 SASEGT. The CDR3 runs to 12 residues. Trimming stripped 6 bases from V and 7 bases from J, with 10 bases between. Study-wide results and limits: There was reportedly significant enrichment of clones that were disease-linked in matched ankylosing spondylitis synovial fluid. As for the disease-linked clones, they showed a CD8+ phenotype and occurred at relatively low frequencies in peripheral blood. Earlier reports found some motif variants in synovial fluid and blood in reactive arthritis.

A remark on this clonotype: Its target is not known.

This TCR was recovered from a male donor with ankylosing spondylitis or in good health (not recorded which). The J gene is TRBJ1-5, the V gene TRBV6-1; D might be TRBD1 (6 bases). The sequencing input was blood, either unsorted or a sorted T cell fraction (not recorded which). CDR3 sequence reads: CASRTGGQPQHF. The CDR3 coding sequence is TGTGCCAGCAGGACAGGTGGACAGCCCCAGCATTTT.